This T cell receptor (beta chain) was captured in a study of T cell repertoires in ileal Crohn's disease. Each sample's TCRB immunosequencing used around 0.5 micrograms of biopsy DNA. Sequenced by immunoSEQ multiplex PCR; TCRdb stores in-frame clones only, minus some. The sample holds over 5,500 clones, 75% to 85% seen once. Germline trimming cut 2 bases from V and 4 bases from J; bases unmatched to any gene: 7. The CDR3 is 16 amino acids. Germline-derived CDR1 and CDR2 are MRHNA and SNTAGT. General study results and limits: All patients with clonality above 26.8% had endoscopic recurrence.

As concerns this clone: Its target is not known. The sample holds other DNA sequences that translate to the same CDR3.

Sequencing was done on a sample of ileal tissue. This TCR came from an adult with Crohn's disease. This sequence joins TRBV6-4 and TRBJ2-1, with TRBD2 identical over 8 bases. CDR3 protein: CASSDQSGSDYNEQFF. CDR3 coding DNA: TGTGCCAGCAGTGACCAAAGCGGGAGCGATTACAATGAGCAGTTCTTC.